Following are 29 T cell receptor beta chains from one sample sequenced in a study of T cells in Graves' hyperthyroidism and ophthalmopathy. Amplified regions were TCR beta CDR3 sequences from RNA transcripts. HTBI primers were used for first-round RT-PCR of the TCR CDR3. TCRdb re-analysed the multiplex PCR reads in MiXCR, keeping a single row per CDR3 protein. The data contain under 750,000 distinct CDR3 sequences, under 20% of them singletons. Sample: blood. These TCRs come from a woman in her forties or fifties with Graves' hyperthyroidism that later progressed to Graves' ophthalmopathy.

The chain employs TRBV19 and TRBJ2-3; TRBD2 matches 12 bases. With V trimmed by 10 bases and J by 4 bases, 9 bases remained unmatched. The CDR3 contains 15 residues. Germline V gives CDR1 LNHDA, CDR2 SQIVND (reference sequence). CDR3 sequence reads: CATKGLAGGSDTQYF. CDR3 sequence (DNA): TGTGCCACAAAGGGGCTAGCGGGGGGGTCAGATACGCAGTATTTT.

The CDR3 nucleotides read TGTGCCAGCTCACGATATCCGGGACAGGGGTCTGAAAAACTGTTTTTT. It codes for CASSRYPGQGSEKLFF. The V and J genes are TRBV18 and TRBJ1-4; 10 bases align to TRBD1. The CDR3 has 16 amino acids. Germline V gene lookup returns CDR1 KGHSH and CDR2 LQKENI. V gave up 4 bases and J gave up 7 bases; unmatched junction bases: 9.

Note on this clonotype: This may stem from a read error, because a much larger clone lies one nucleotide away. V usage is TRBV30 and J usage is TRBJ1-5, with a weak D call TRBD1 (5 bases). The CDR3 extends over 13 amino acids. Germline CDR1 and CDR2: GTSNPN and SVGIG (reference sequence). Trimming removed 0 bases at V and 5 bases at J, with 8 bases between. The CDR3 nucleotides are TGTGCCTGGAGTGTATGGGGGGATCAGCCCCAGCATTTT. Translating it yields CAWSVWGDQPQHF.

This clonotype turned up a few times. The genes are TRBV12-3 or TRBV12-4 and TRBJ2-1, with 7 positions matching TRBD2. This CDR3 is built from 16 residues. V was clipped by 6 bases and J by 0 bases; unmatched bases: 8. CDR3 DNA sequence: TGTGCCAGCAGACCTGGGGGGGGGGGCTCCTACAATGAGCAGTTCTTC. It is translated as CASRPGGGGSYNEQFF.

On this clonotype itself: A much larger clone differs by one base, so this may be a read error. Here the CDR3 omits its conserved ending phenylalanine or tryptophan, so a read error is the likely source. The V call is TRBV7-2, the J call TRBJ1-1; TRBD1 aligns across 8 bases. Germline values: CDR1 SGHTA, CDR2 FQGNSA. V shed 3 bases and J 3 bases; nucleotides not matched to a gene: 6. The CDR3 loop spans 15 amino acids. This chain's CDR3 is CASSFDRQGHTEAFS. CDR3 in DNA: TGTGCCAGCAGCTTTGACCGACAGGGGCACACTGAAGCTTTCTCT.

This clonotype appeared a few times. V gene TRBV3-1 combines with J gene TRBJ1-4, with 8 bases that match TRBD1. Germline assignment: CDR1 LGHDT and CDR2 YNNKEL (reference sequence). J gave up 7 bases and V 5 bases, and 12 bases lay outside the gene matches. The CDR3 contains 16 residues. CDR3: CASSDTTDRVVEKLFF. The CDR3 DNA follows: TGTGCCAGCAGCGATACGACGGACAGGGTGGTTGAAAAACTGTTTTTT.

At least ten counts were recorded for this clonotype. This chain joins TRBV6-1 and TRBJ2-1; 7 nucleotides align to TRBD2. J lost 5 bases, V lost 5 bases, and 12 bases had no gene match. The CDR3 loop spans 16 amino acids. CDR1 is MNHNS, CDR2 SASEGT, per germline. The CDR3 reads CASSTLFAGENNEQFF. CDR3 DNA: TGTGCCAGCAGTACCCTTTTTGCGGGGGAAAACAATGAGCAGTTCTTC.

This clonotype was recorded at least ten times. The chain combines TRBV2 with TRBJ1-4; weak D call: TRBD1 (6 bases). CDR3 length equals 15 residues. V lost 3 bases to trimming and J lost 0 bases, with 8 bases between them. CDR1 SNHLY and CDR2 FYNNEI come from the germline V gene. In DNA form, the CDR3 reads TGTGCCAGCAGTGAGGGGGCATCAACTAATGAAAAACTGTTTTTT. Encoded protein: CASSEGASTNEKLFF.

This clonotype was observed a handful of times. V usage is TRBV20-1 and J usage is TRBJ1-2; D might be TRBD1 (5 bases). The CDR3 length is 14 residues. CDR1 is DFQATT, CDR2 SNEGSKA, per germline (reference sequence). Trimming cost V 0 bases and J 3 bases, with 11 bases left between them. The chain's CDR3 is CSARDRTGHYGYTF. The DNA of the CDR3 is TGCAGTGCTAGAGATAGAACGGGACACTATGGCTACACCTTC.

This clonotype was counted once. The chain joins TRBV5-1 to TRBJ1-6; 7 bases are a match to TRBD1. Germline V CDR1 and CDR2: SGHRS, YFSETQ. Trimming at V came to 3 bases and at J to 5 bases, leaving 8 bases not matched to a gene. The CDR3 runs to 16 residues. CDR3 loop: CASSYKPGTDNSPLHF. The CDR3 DNA follows: TGCGCCAGCAGCTACAAACCCGGGACAGATAATTCACCCCTCCACTTT.

V gene TRBV7-9 combines with J gene TRBJ1-4, with D possibly being TRBD1 (6 bases). The V end lost 4 bases, the J end lost 7 bases, and 22 bases lay between the germline ends. This CDR3 contains 17 residues. Germline V gene sequence: CDR1 SEHNR, CDR2 FQNEAQ (reference sequence). CDR3 sequence: CASSSPLGQGSGEKLFF. In nucleotides, the CDR3 is TGTGCCAGCAGCTCCCCCTTGGGACAAGGTTCTGGTGAAAAACTGTTTTTT.

The J gene is TRBJ2-7, the V gene TRBV6-4; a weak D match, TRBD2 (6 bases). There are 14 residues in the CDR3. Deletions cut 4 bases from V and 3 bases from J, with 13 bases between. Germline V gene data show CDR1 as MRHNA and CDR2 as SNTAGT. CDR3 nucleotides: TGTGCCAGCAGTGCGAGGACTACTCACTACGAGCAGTACTTC. Protein product: CASSARTTHYEQYF.

This clonotype was seen repeatedly, ten times or more. The genes are TRBV6-2 or TRBV6-3 and TRBJ1-1, with D possibly TRBD1 on 5 matching bases. Looked up from germline, CDR1 is MNHEY and CDR2 is SVGEGT. V was clipped by 2 bases and J by 6 bases, with 19 bases between them. The CDR3 is 16 amino acids. The CDR3 protein is CASSYNPSGGEPEAFF. The DNA of the CDR3 is TGTGCCAGCAGTTACAATCCTTCGGGGGGGGAGCCTGAAGCTTTCTTT.

This clonotype showed up many times. The chain joins TRBV11-2 to TRBJ1-3; tentative D call: TRBD1 (6 bases). CDR3 length: 15 amino acids. V was trimmed by 5 bases and J by 2 bases, leaving 13 bases between them. Germline V gives CDR1 SGHAT, CDR2 FQNNGV. CDR3 region: CASSPGHATGNTIYF. The CDR3 region has the DNA TGTGCCAGCAGCCCGGGACACGCCACTGGAAACACCATATATTTT.

The chain uses TRBV9 and TRBJ2-1; D may be TRBD2 (5 bases). Trimming stripped 0 bases from V and 1 base from J, with 5 bases between. The length of the CDR3 is 14 residues. Looked up from germline, CDR1 is SGDLS and CDR2 is YYNGEE. This CDR3 reads CASSVERSYNEQFF. The CDR3 DNA reads TGTGCCAGCAGCGTAGAGCGGTCCTACAATGAGCAGTTCTTC.

The table lists this clonotype with a count of one. The chain has TRBV15 and TRBJ2-1; 9 nucleotides line up with TRBD2. The CDR3 is 19 amino acids. Germline CDR1 LNHNV, CDR2 YYDKDF (reference sequence). Trimming cost V 3 bases and J 0 bases; bases outside gene matches: 12. CDR3 amino acids: CATSRDWTSDLSSYNEQFF. Written as DNA, the CDR3 is TGTGCCACCAGCAGGGACTGGACTAGCGACCTAAGCTCCTACAATGAGCAGTTCTTC.

This clonotype was observed at least ten times. The chain recombines TRBV9 with TRBJ1-2, with D maybe TRBD1 (6 bases). CDR3 length: 15 amino acids. The ends were cut back, 0 bases at V and 3 bases at J, with 12 bases in the middle. CDR1 is SGDLS, CDR2 YYNGEE, per germline. CDR3 protein: CASSVGRGRDYGYTF. The CDR3 DNA reads as TGTGCCAGCAGCGTAGGTCGGGGGCGCGACTATGGCTACACCTTC.

V is TRBV4-2 and J is TRBJ2-1; TRBD2 matches at 11 bases. The CDR3 runs to 16 residues. The germline CDR1 and CDR2 sequences are LGHNA and YNFKEQ. V shed 6 bases, J shed 4 bases, and the junction held 8 bases outside the gene matches. CDR3 loop: CASRPLAGGFYNEQFF. Here the CDR3 DNA reads TGTGCCAGCAGACCTCTAGCGGGGGGCTTTTACAATGAGCAGTTCTTC.

This clonotype was counted ten times or more. The chain employs TRBV6-1 and TRBJ1-2, with 7 bases lining up with TRBD1. J gave up 4 bases and V 1 base, and 9 bases lay outside the gene matches. The CDR3 loop spans 16 amino acids. Germline V lookup: CDR1 MNHNS, CDR2 SASEGT. In DNA, the CDR3 is TGTGCCAGCAGTGAAGGACGGAGGGGGCGCGGCTATGGCTACACCTTC. Amino acids: CASSEGRRGRGYGYTF.

The chain uses TRBV27 and TRBJ2-1, with no clear D. V gave up 3 bases and J gave up 3 bases, with 15 bases separating them. This CDR3 region has 16 residues. Germline values: CDR1 MNHEY, CDR2 SMNVEV (reference sequence). As DNA, the CDR3 is TGTGCCAGCAGTTTTTCCACAGTAGGCAGCTACAATGAGCAGTTCTTC. Translation gives CASSFSTVGSYNEQFF.

This chain uses TRBV10-1 with TRBJ2-5; the D gene is possibly TRBD1 (5 bases). Trimming took off 0 bases at V and 4 bases at J, with 12 bases between the two ends. The CDR3 is 15 residues long. CDR1 and CDR2 from the germline V gene are WNHNN and SYGVQD (reference sequence). The CDR3 DNA sequence: TGCGCCAGCAGTGAGTCGGTGGGGCCGGGAGAGACCCAGTACTTC. This encodes CASSESVGPGETQYF.

The V call is TRBV6-2 or TRBV6-3, the J call TRBJ2-3; no clear D. CDR1 and CDR2 (germline): MNHEY, SVGEGT. The V gene lost 2 bases and the J gene lost 6 bases, with 3 bases spanning the gap. This CDR3 has 11 amino acids. CDR3 in DNA: TGTGCCAGCAGTTACGATGATACGCAGTATTTT. This gives the protein CASSYDDTQYF.

Ten or more counts support this clonotype. V is TRBV11-2 and J is TRBJ1-6; no firm D call. CDR1 SGHAT and CDR2 FQNNGV come from the germline V gene. V was pared by 1 base and J by 6 bases, with 7 bases between. The CDR3 totals 14 residues. The CDR3 protein is CASSLGAGNSPLHF. As DNA, the CDR3 is TGTGCCAGCAGCTTAGGGGCGGGTAATTCACCCCTCCACTTT.

Many counts were recorded for this clonotype. This rearrangement joins TRBV7-3 to TRBJ2-7; D unresolved. Trimming took 3 bases from V and 6 from J, leaving 9 bases between them. The length of the CDR3 is 12 residues. Germline V lookup: CDR1 SGHTA, CDR2 FQGTGA. The CDR3 sequence: CASSFTAAEQYF. The CDR3 DNA is TGTGCCAGCAGCTTTACAGCAGCCGAGCAGTACTTC.

At least ten counts were recorded for this clonotype. This chain links TRBV3-1 with TRBJ1-4; tentatively, D is TRBD1 (5 bases). The ends were cut back, 0 bases at V and 8 bases at J, with 13 bases in the middle. The CDR3 runs 15 residues. Per the germline V gene, CDR1 is LGHDT and CDR2 is YNNKEL (reference sequence). The CDR3 coding sequence is TGTGCCAGCAGCCAAGATTCAGGGCAAGACGAAAAACTGTTTTTT. This gives the protein CASSQDSGQDEKLFF.

This clonotype was seen ten or more times. The CDR3 nucleotides read TGTGCCAGCAGTGAGGGGGTCGGGTCTTATGGCTACACCTTC. Its protein is CASSEGVGSYGYTF. The chain carries TRBV2 and TRBJ1-2, with a possible D match to TRBD1 (5 bases). Germline values: CDR1 SNHLY, CDR2 FYNNEI. Trimming cost V 3 bases and J 5 bases, with 13 bases left between them. The CDR3 sequence is 14 residues long.

V gene TRBV6-1 combines with J gene TRBJ2-5; 8 nucleotides align to TRBD2. Looked up from germline, CDR1 is MNHNS and CDR2 is SASEGT. The CDR3 has 15 residues. V dropped 6 bases and J dropped 4; count of bases not matched to a gene: 10. This CDR3 reads CASSPNGGAGETQYF. The CDR3 DNA reads TGTGCCAGCAGCCCAAACGGGGGGGCCGGAGAGACCCAGTACTTC.

V and J are TRBV30 and TRBJ2-2, with D possibly being TRBD2 (5 bases). CDR1 and CDR2 (germline): GTSNPN, SVGIG (reference sequence). CDR3 size: 13 residues. V lost 0 bases and J lost 7, with 9 bases in between. CDR3 bases: TGTGCCTGGAGTGTACGAGGGCACGGGGAGCTGTTTTTT. This sequence encodes CAWSVRGHGELFF.

The rearrangement uses TRBV7-9 and TRBJ1-4; D unclear. The germline gives CDR1 SEHNR, CDR2 FQNEAQ (reference sequence). Trimming removed 5 bases from V and 8 bases from J, with 15 bases in between. The CDR3 runs 14 residues. The CDR3 region is CASSPPGPDEKLFF. The CDR3 nucleotides read TGTGCCAGCAGCCCGCCTGGGCCCGACGAAAAACTGTTTTTT. Full variable domain (missing parts from reference TRBV7-9 and TRBJ1-4): DTGVSQNPRHKITKRGQNVTFRCDPISEHNRLYWYRQTLGQGPEFLTYFQNEAQLEKSRLLSDRFSAERPKGSFSTLEIQRTEQGDSAMYLCASSPPGPDEKLFFGSGTQLSVL.